This is a list of T cell receptor beta chains from one sample in a study of beta chain features in type 1 diabetes. Sequenced by immunoSEQ multiplex PCR; TCRdb stores in-frame clones only, minus some. This table holds around 190,000 clones, about 13% found once. Input material: central memory CD4+ T cells from blood. These receptors were taken from a woman aged 18-29 years in good health. The CDR3 runs from the conserved cysteine through the conserved F or W. Fields, in order: clone size, J gene, V gene, D gene, CDR3 DNA, CDR3 protein. The D gene is left open where the match is weak. Only some rows state a clone size, as once, few, many or a class for expanded clones.

clone size: once
J gene: TRBJ1-1
V gene: TRBV28
D gene: -
CDR3 DNA: TGTGCCAGCAGACCACAGGGAGGGAGCACTGAAGCTTTCTTT
CDR3 protein: CASRPQGGSTEAFF

clone size: few
J gene: TRBJ1-5
V gene: TRBV23-1
D gene: -
CDR3 DNA: TGCGCCAGGCCCGACTTGGTGCTTAGTCCTGGCAGCAATCAGCCCCAGCATTTT
CDR3 protein: CARPDLVLSPGSNQPQHF

clone size: few
J gene: TRBJ2-7
V gene: TRBV28
D gene: TRBD1
CDR3 DNA: TGTGCCAGCAGTCCCACGGACAGGGAGAAGGACGAGCAGTACTTC
CDR3 protein: CASSPTDREKDEQYF

clone size: few
J gene: TRBJ1-2
V gene: TRBV30
D gene: -
CDR3 DNA: TGTGCCTGCAGCAGGGGTGCATATGGCTACACCTTC
CDR3 protein: CACSRGAYGYTF

clone size: few
J gene: TRBJ2-1
V gene: TRBV29-1
D gene: TRBD1
CDR3 DNA: TGCAGCGTTGGGGGCGGGACAGGGCTCAATGAGCAGTTCTTC
CDR3 protein: CSVGGGTGLNEQFF

clone size: -
J gene: TRBJ1-2
V gene: TRBV28
D gene: TRBD1
CDR3 DNA: TGTGCCAGCAGCTTCTCCTATCAGGGGGGCGCGGGCGGCTACACCTTC
CDR3 protein: CASSFSYQGGAGGYTF

clone size: -
J gene: TRBJ1-4
V gene: TRBV30
D gene: -
CDR3 DNA: TGTGCCTGGAGTGTAAAAGGGGTAACTAATGAAAAACTGTTTTTT
CDR3 protein: CAWSVKGVTNEKLFF

clone size: few
J gene: TRBJ1-2
V gene: TRBV30
D gene: TRBD1
CDR3 DNA: TGTGCCTGGAGGGGGACAGCCTATGGCTACACCTTC
CDR3 protein: CAWRGTAYGYTF

clone size: few
J gene: TRBJ1-1
V gene: TRBV7-2
D gene: -
CDR3 DNA: TGTGCCAGCAGCTTCTCCTTGAACACTGAAGCTTTCTTT
CDR3 protein: CASSFSLNTEAFF

clone size: -
J gene: TRBJ1-3
V gene: TRBV12-2
D gene: -
CDR3 DNA: TGTGCAAGTCGCTTAGAGGAGGCAGGAGGAAACACCATATATTTT
CDR3 protein: CASRLEEAGGNTIYF

clone size: -
J gene: TRBJ1-4
V gene: TRBV4-3
D gene: -
CDR3 DNA: TGCGCCAGCAGCCAAGAGGGGGGGTCAGTACTGTTTTTT
CDR3 protein: CASSQEGGSVLFF

clone size: -
J gene: TRBJ2-5
V gene: TRBV4-2
D gene: -
CDR3 DNA: TGTGCCAGCAGCCAAGATAGGGCAGGGATACAAGAGACCCAGTACTTC
CDR3 protein: CASSQDRAGIQETQYF

clone size: few
J gene: TRBJ2-7
V gene: TRBV4-2
D gene: TRBD1
CDR3 DNA: TGTGCCAGCAGCCAAGCCATGGGACAGGGAAGCTCCTACGAGCAGTACTTC
CDR3 protein: CASSQAMGQGSSYEQYF

clone size: few
J gene: TRBJ2-5
V gene: TRBV5-6
D gene: -
CDR3 DNA: TGTGCCAGCAGCTTGGCAGGGGAGAAGACCCAGTACTTC
CDR3 protein: CASSLAGEKTQYF

clone size: few
J gene: TRBJ1-2
V gene: TRBV19
D gene: -
CDR3 DNA: TGTGCCAGTAGTACAGAGACAGGAGCCGTTTCCTATGGCTACACCTTC
CDR3 protein: CASSTETGAVSYGYTF

clone size: -
J gene: TRBJ2-1
V gene: TRBV5-4
D gene: TRBD1
CDR3 DNA: TGTGCCAGCAGCACACGACAGGGGACGAGCAATGAGCAGTTCTTC
CDR3 protein: CASSTRQGTSNEQFF

clone size: -
J gene: TRBJ2-1
V gene: TRBV6-5
D gene: TRBD2
CDR3 DNA: TGTGCCAGCAGGCGCGGACTAGCATCTATTGAGCAGTTCTTC
CDR3 protein: CASRRGLASIEQFF

clone size: few
J gene: TRBJ1-4
V gene: TRBV30
D gene: -
CDR3 DNA: TGTGCCTGGAGTGGCAGGAAGGAGATGGGAGATGGTGAAAAACTGTTTTTT
CDR3 protein: CAWSGRKEMGDGEKLFF

clone size: -
J gene: TRBJ2-4
V gene: TRBV19
D gene: TRBD1
CDR3 DNA: TGTGCCACAAAGGACAGGGAGGCCAAAAACATTCAGTACTTC
CDR3 protein: CATKDREAKNIQYF

clone size: many
J gene: TRBJ2-1
V gene: TRBV19
D gene: TRBD2
CDR3 DNA: TGTGCCAGTAGTAAACCCGGGACTAGCGGCAACAATGAGCAGTTCTTC
CDR3 protein: CASSKPGTSGNNEQFF

clone size: -
J gene: TRBJ2-3
V gene: TRBV29-1
D gene: TRBD2
CDR3 DNA: TGCAGCGTTGAGGGACTAGCGGGAGATACGCAGTATTTT
CDR3 protein: CSVEGLAGDTQYF

clone size: few
J gene: TRBJ1-1
V gene: TRBV7-9
D gene: -
CDR3 DNA: TGTGCCAGCAGCTTCCAGGACACTGAAGCTTTCTTT
CDR3 protein: CASSFQDTEAFF

clone size: few
J gene: TRBJ1-2
V gene: TRBV30
D gene: TRBD1
CDR3 DNA: TGTGCCTGGATGAGGTTCGGGACAGGGAAAGGCAGCAATGGCTACACCTTC
CDR3 protein: CAWMRFGTGKGSNGYTF

clone size: many
J gene: TRBJ2-1
V gene: TRBV7-2
D gene: -
CDR3 DNA: TGTGCCAGCAGCTTTCAGTCTTACAATGAGCAGTTCTTC
CDR3 protein: CASSFQSYNEQFF

clone size: -
J gene: TRBJ2-7
V gene: TRBV9
D gene: TRBD1
CDR3 DNA: TGTGCCAGCAGCGGCACCGGGACAGGGGGCAACGAGCAGTACTTC
CDR3 protein: CASSGTGTGGNEQYF

clone size: few
J gene: TRBJ1-3
V gene: TRBV14
D gene: -
CDR3 DNA: TGTGCCAGCAGCCAAGTACGGGGGAGTGGAAACACCATATATTTT
CDR3 protein: CASSQVRGSGNTIYF

clone size: few
J gene: TRBJ1-1
V gene: TRBV5-6
D gene: -
CDR3 DNA: TGTGCCAGCAGCCTCGGGGGGCCCGTGGTGAACACTGAAGCTTTCTTT
CDR3 protein: CASSLGGPVVNTEAFF

clone size: -
J gene: TRBJ1-5
V gene: TRBV30
D gene: -
CDR3 DNA: TGTGCCTGGAGTGTACAACACAGGAGCAATCAGCCCCAGCATTTT
CDR3 protein: CAWSVQHRSNQPQHF

clone size: -
J gene: TRBJ1-4
V gene: TRBV9
D gene: -
CDR3 DNA: TGTGCCAGCAGCGTAGTTCCGGACCCCCGCGGGGAAAAACTGTTTTTT
CDR3 protein: CASSVVPDPRGEKLFF

clone size: -
J gene: TRBJ2-7
V gene: TRBV9
D gene: -
CDR3 DNA: TGTGCCAGCAGCCCCAATGGGGCTCTAAGCTACGAGCAGTACTTC
CDR3 protein: CASSPNGALSYEQYF

clone size: few
J gene: TRBJ1-5
V gene: TRBV21-1
D gene: -
CDR3 DNA: TGTTTGACGGGGTGGGAGCCCCAGCATTTT
CDR3 protein: CLTGWEPQHF

clone size: few
J gene: TRBJ2-7
V gene: TRBV7-3
D gene: TRBD2
CDR3 DNA: TGTGCCAGCAGCGCTCGACTAGCGGGAGCTTACGAGCAGTACTTC
CDR3 protein: CASSARLAGAYEQYF

clone size: few
J gene: TRBJ2-1
V gene: TRBV6-1
D gene: TRBD2
CDR3 DNA: TGTGCCAGCAGTGGAACTAGCGGGAGGATTGAGCAGTTCTTC
CDR3 protein: CASSGTSGRIEQFF